The TCR beta chain under discussion was sequenced for a study of blood T cell repertoires in COVID-19. The wider study: The United States, Italy and Spain provided the acute and convalescent COVID-19 samples. The cDNA or gDNA used as material had been derived from T cells, B-cell-depleted T cells, or PBMCs.

This clone has just a few counts. Original data processing: Reference gene primer amplification gave estimated nucleated cell counts. The table came from immunoSEQ multiplex PCR; TCRdb's copy has only in-frame clones and leaves some out. V, J and clone size derive from that table, while D and trimming were established from the DNA sequence. The sample holds some 140,000 clones, about 76% seen once. The sequenced sample consisted of peripheral blood. This receptor was identified in a man aged 80 or over with acute or convalescent COVID-19.

The CDR3 spells CASSFGGTGAETQYF. The CDR3 DNA is TGCGCCAGCAGCTTCGGGGGGACCGGAGCGGAGACCCAGTACTTC. This chain connects TRBV5-1 to TRBJ2-5; 7 positions agree with TRBD2. The germline CDR1 and CDR2 sequences are SGHRS and YFSETQ. The CDR3 is made up of 15 amino acids. V dropped 2 bases and J dropped 5; count of bases not matched to a gene: 9. The full variable domain, in which reference TRBV5-1 and TRBJ2-5 provide the parts outside the CDR3, is KAGVTQTPRYLIKTRGQQVTLSCSPISGHRSVSWYQQTPGQGLQFLFEYFSETQRNKGNFPGRFSGRQFSNSRSEMNVSTLELGDSALYLCASSFGGTGAETQYFGPGTRLLVL.